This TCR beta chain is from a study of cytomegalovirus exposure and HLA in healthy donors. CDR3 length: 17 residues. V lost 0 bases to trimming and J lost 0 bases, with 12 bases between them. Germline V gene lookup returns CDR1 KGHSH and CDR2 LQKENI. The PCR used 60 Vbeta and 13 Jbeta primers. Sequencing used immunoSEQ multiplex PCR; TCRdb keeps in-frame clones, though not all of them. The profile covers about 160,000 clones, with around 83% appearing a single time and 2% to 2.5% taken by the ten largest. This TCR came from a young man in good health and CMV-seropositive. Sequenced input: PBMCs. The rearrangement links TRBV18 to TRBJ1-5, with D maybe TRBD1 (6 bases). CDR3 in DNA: TGTGCCAGCTCACCACCGAATCAGGGGTATAGCAATCAGCCCCAGCATTTT. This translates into CASSPPNQGYSNQPQHF.